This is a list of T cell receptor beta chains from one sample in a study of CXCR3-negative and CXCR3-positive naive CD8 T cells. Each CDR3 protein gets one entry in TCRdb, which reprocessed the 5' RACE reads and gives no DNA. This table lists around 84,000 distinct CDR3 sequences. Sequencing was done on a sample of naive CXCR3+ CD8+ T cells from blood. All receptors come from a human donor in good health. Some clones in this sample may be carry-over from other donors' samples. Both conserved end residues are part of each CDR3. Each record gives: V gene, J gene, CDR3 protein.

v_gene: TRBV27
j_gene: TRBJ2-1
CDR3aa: CASSLSGFVGNEQFF

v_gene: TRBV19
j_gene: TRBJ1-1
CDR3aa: CASRGPDRPLNTEAFF

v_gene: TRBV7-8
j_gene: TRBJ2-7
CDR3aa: CASSFGAGNYEQYF

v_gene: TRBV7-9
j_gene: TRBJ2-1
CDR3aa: CASSSLAGADEQFF

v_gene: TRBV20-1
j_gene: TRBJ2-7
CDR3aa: CSARTGAIAYEQYF

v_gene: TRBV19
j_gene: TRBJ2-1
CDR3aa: CACSTSGGHNEQFF

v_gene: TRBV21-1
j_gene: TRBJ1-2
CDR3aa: CASSKGFSNYGYTF

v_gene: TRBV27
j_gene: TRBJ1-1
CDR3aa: CASSLYPTGKGTEAFF

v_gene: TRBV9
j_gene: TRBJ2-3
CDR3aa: CASSVGGTWGDPDTQYF

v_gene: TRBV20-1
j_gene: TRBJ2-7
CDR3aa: CSARDVRYERAEQYF

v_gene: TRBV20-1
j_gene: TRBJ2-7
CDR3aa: CSVRFDQRVPSYEQYF

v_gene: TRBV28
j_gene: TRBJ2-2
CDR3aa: CASSPTGGADGELFF

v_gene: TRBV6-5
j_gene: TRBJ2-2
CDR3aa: CASSYSRRTGELFF

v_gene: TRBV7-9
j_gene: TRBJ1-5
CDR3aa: CASSLVGGNQPQHF

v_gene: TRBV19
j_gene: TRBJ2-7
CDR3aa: CASLRSGRYGWVYEQYF

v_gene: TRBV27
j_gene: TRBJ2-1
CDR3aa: CASSTPQISGFYNEQFF

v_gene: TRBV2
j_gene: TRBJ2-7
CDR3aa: CASSLNLGASYEQYF

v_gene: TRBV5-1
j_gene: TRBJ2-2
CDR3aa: CASSFLADTGELFF

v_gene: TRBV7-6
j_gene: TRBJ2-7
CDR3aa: CASSSRTGGVEQYF

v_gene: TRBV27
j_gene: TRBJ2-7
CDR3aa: CASSGRSWGDEQYF

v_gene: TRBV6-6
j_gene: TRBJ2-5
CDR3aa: CASSYSNVAGTQYF

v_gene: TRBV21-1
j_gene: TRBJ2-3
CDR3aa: CASSSQREFSADTQYF

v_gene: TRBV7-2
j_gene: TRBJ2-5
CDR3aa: CASSLADDQGTVETQYF

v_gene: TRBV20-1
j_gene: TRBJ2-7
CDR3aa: CSARTVMSSEQYF

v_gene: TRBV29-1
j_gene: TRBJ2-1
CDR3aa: CSVDKTSLSNEQFF

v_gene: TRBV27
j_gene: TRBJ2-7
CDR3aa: CASRPLTGFHEQYF

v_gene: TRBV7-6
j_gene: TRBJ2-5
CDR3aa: CASSLGQGQGWDQYF

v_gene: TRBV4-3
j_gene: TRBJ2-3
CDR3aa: CASSQEGRGVDTQYF

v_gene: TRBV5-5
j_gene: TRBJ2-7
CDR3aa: CASSPGLTYEQYF

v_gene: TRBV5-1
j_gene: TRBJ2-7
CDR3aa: CASSLAEGWGEQYF

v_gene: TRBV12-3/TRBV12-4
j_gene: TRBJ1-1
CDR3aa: CASSPPSGGYTEAFF

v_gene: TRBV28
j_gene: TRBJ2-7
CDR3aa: CASSLTPELEQYF

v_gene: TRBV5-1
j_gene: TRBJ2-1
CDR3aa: CASSLVRVETVSYNEQFF

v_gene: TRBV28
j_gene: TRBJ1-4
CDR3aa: CASSFVRKGFGGEKLFF

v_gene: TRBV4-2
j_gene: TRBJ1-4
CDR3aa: CASSQESRGTNEKLFF

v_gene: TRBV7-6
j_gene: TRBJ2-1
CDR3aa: CASSRWAGQGINEQFF

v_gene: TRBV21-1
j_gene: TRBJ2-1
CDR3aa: CASISGLTREQFF

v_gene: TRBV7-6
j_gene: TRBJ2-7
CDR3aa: CASSFKQGSNEQYF

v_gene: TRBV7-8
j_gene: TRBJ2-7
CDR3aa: CASSLEPSGRNEQYF